The 10 T cell receptor beta chains presented below share a single source sample, sequenced in a study of T cells in Graves' hyperthyroidism and ophthalmopathy. RNA transcripts gave rise to amplified TCR beta CDR3 regions. Carried out on the TCR CDR3, a first-round RT-PCR used the HTBI primer set. Using its own MiXCR run on the multiplex PCR reads, TCRdb lists one record per CDR3 protein. The data contain 650,000 to 700,000 distinct CDR3 sequences, 15% to 20% of them seen just once; the ten biggest clones take up less than 20%. Sequencing was performed on blood. These receptors all come from a man over 45 with Graves' hyperthyroidism.

In this sample, this clonotype turned up many times. The J gene is TRBJ1-4, the V gene TRBV11-2; no definite D call. CDR3 length: 15 amino acids. V lost 5 bases and J 0 bases, leaving 10 bases between the germline ends. Germline V gives CDR1 SGHAT, CDR2 FQNNGV. The CDR3 loop reads CASSPIAPTNEKLFF. The CDR3 coding sequence is TGTGCCAGCAGCCCAATTGCCCCAACTAATGAAAAACTGTTTTTT.

This clonotype was seen ten or more times. The chain employs TRBV9 and TRBJ2-1; D perhaps matches TRBD1 (6 bases). CDR1 is SGDLS, CDR2 YYNGEE, per germline. CDR3 size: 13 residues. V shed 4 bases and J shed 6 bases, with 11 bases lying between them. CDR3 in DNA: TGTGCCAGCAGCCAGGGGAGCCCCAATGAGCAGTTCTTC. It encodes CASSQGSPNEQFF.

This clonotype was seen only a few times. A much larger clone is a single base away; this may be a read error. The chain is built from TRBV12-5 and TRBJ2-1, with 8 nucleotides matching TRBD1. CDR1 and CDR2 from the germline V gene are LGHNT and FRNRAP. The CDR3 consists of 13 residues. The CDR3 sequence is CAGGPTGGTEQFF. DNA for the CDR3: TGTGCTGGTGGGCCTACAGGGGGGACTGAGCAGTTCTTC.

This clonotype was recorded many times. The CDR3 coding sequence is TGTGCCAGCAAAACGGGACTAGCGGGTCTGGCCGGGGAGCTGTTTTTT. Translation gives CASKTGLAGLAGELFF. The chain uses TRBV6-1 and TRBJ2-2, with 12 bases that match TRBD2. Germline V gene sequence: CDR1 MNHNS, CDR2 SASEGT. This CDR3 has 16 residues. V shed 7 bases and J 6 bases; nucleotides not matched to a gene: 9.

As to this clonotype: Being one base from a much bigger clone, this may be a read error. The chain combines TRBV25-1 with TRBJ1-4; no definite D call. This CDR3 contains 15 residues. V lost 3 bases and J lost 0, with 8 bases in between. Germline CDR1 is MGHDK and CDR2 is SYGVNS. The CDR3 sequence is CASSDAGSTNEKLFF. The DNA for the CDR3 is TGTGCCAGCAGTGACGCAGGATCAACTAATGAAAAACTGTTTTTT.

This clonotype was detected ten times or more. This sequence joins TRBV28 and TRBJ2-7; 16 bases agree with TRBD2. V was pared by 3 bases and J by 9 bases, with 5 bases of the junction left unmatched. The CDR3 length is 15 residues. CDR1 is MDHEN and CDR2 is SYDVKM in the germline V gene. This CDR3 is CASSLGTSGRAAQYF. Here the CDR3 DNA reads TGTGCCAGCAGTTTGGGGACTAGCGGGAGGGCCGCGCAGTACTTC.

Ten or more counts support this clonotype. The rearrangement uses TRBV10-2 and TRBJ2-5; D unresolved. CDR3 length equals 15 residues. Germline loops: CDR1 WSHSY, CDR2 SAAADI. V shed 3 bases and J shed 5 bases, with 16 bases lying between them. CDR3 nucleotide sequence: TGCGCCAGCAGTGACACCGACCCGAGATCGGAGACCCAGTACTTC. It codes for CASSDTDPRSETQYF.

There are many counts of this clonotype. The chain employs TRBV9 and TRBJ2-2, with 8 bases identical to TRBD2. The germline CDR1 and CDR2 sequences are SGDLS and YYNGEE. CDR3 length: 17 amino acids. With 0 bases clipped from V and 1 base from J, the junction kept 5 bases outside the gene matches. The chain's CDR3 is CASSVGLAGMNTGELFF. The CDR3 nucleotides are TGTGCCAGCAGCGTAGGTTTAGCGGGAATGAACACCGGGGAGCTGTTTTTT.

This clonotype occurred many times. The V and J genes are TRBV7-6 and TRBJ2-7, with 7 bases fitting TRBD2. This CDR3 is built from 15 residues. Trimming took 5 bases from V and 6 from J; bases not matched to a gene: 13. Germline lookup yields CDR1 SGHVS and CDR2 FNYEAQ. CDR3 region: CASSPVVAGGSEQYF. CDR3 nucleotides: TGTGCCAGCAGCCCAGTAGTTGCTGGCGGGAGCGAGCAGTACTTC.

This clonotype has at least ten counts. The gene calls are TRBV28 and TRBJ2-7; 13 bases are shared with TRBD2. This CDR3 has 14 residues. After removal of 6 bases from V and 9 bases from J, the junction contained 8 bases not matched to a gene. CDR1 and CDR2 (germline): MDHEN, SYDVKM. The chain's CDR3 is CASSLGTSGKVQYF. In DNA form, the CDR3 reads TGTGCCAGCAGCCTAGGGACTAGCGGGAAAGTGCAGTACTTC.